This TCR beta chain stems from a study of identical twins. Study-wide results and limits: Cord blood's abundant beta clonotypes had fewer insertions, unlike memory repertoires. Conclusions were based on cross-sectional statistical analysis, without following the same donors.

For this clonotype: The antigen remains unidentified.

The CDR3 extends over 14 amino acids. Germline V gene lookup returns CDR1 SGHRS and CDR2 YFSETQ. With 3 bases removed from V and 5 bases from J, the gap between germline ends came to 15 bases. Healthy Caucasians alone served as donors. TCRdb re-analysed the 5' RACE reads in MiXCR, keeping a single row per CDR3 protein. The data contain more than 200,000 distinct CDR3 sequences, 11% to 15% of them singletons. This chain joins TRBV5-1 and TRBJ2-7; tentative D call: TRBD1 (6 bases). Sequenced material: memory (CD45RO+) T cells sorted from blood. This clonotype originated in a woman aged 18-30 years in good health. In DNA, the CDR3 is TGCGCCAGCAGCTCCGGACAGCCCTGGCACGAGCAGTACTTC. This encodes CASSSGQPWHEQYF.